This is a list of T cell receptor beta chains from one sample in a study of PD-1 blockade in classical Hodgkin lymphoma. TCRdb keeps only in-frame clones here, not all; method: immunoSEQ multiplex PCR. The data hold roughly 60,000 clones, with about 92% observed a single time. The sequences come from peripheral blood mononuclear cells (PBMCs), collected at baseline. The receptor source for this set is a human donor with classical Hodgkin lymphoma. Each CDR3 is given with its conserved first and last residue. The D gene is left open where the match is weak. The listing skips clone size in some rows; elsewhere it reads once, few, many or a size class.

v_gene,len,d_gene,j_gene,abundance,CDR3nt,CDR3aa
TRBV2,15,TRBD1,TRBJ2-2,.,TGTGCCAGCAGTGAACAGGGGGCGCAAGGCGGGGAGCTGTTTTTT,CASSEQGAQGGELFF
TRBV6-5,15,TRBD2,TRBJ2-7,few,TGTGCCAGCAGACCTTCACTAGCGCTGGTACGCGAGCAGTACTTC,CASRPSLALVREQYF
TRBV7-2,12,.,TRBJ2-5,.,TGTGCCAGCAGTCGAGTCATGGAGACCCAGTACTTC,CASSRVMETQYF
TRBV5-1,18,.,TRBJ1-3,.,TGCGCCAGCAGCTTAAATAAGAATCCCGGGACGGACGGAAACACCATATATTTT,CASSLNKNPGTDGNTIYF
TRBV5-4,18,TRBD2,TRBJ2-7,.,TGTGCCAGCAGCCAAGATAGCCCGACTAGCGGGATCTCCTACGAGCAGTACTTC,CASSQDSPTSGISYEQYF
TRBV28,14,.,TRBJ1-1,.,TGTGCCAGCAGTTTGGGGGGCTGGAACACTGAAGCTTTCTTT,CASSLGGWNTEAFF
TRBV5-6,12,.,TRBJ2-3,.,TGTGCCAGCAGCTATAACGCAGATACGCAGTATTTT,CASSYNADTQYF
TRBV5-4,12,TRBD1,TRBJ2-7,.,TGTGCTACACTCGGACAGGGATACGAGCAGTACTTC,CATLGQGYEQYF
TRBV28,15,TRBD2,TRBJ2-1,.,TGTGCCAGCAGTTTAAGCCTAGCGGGATACAATGAGCAGTTCTTC,CASSLSLAGYNEQFF
TRBV27,16,TRBD2,TRBJ2-3,.,TGTGCCAGCAGTGGGACTAGCGGAACTAGCACAGATACGCAGTATTTT,CASSGTSGTSTDTQYF
TRBV9,13,.,TRBJ2-3,once,TGTGCCAGCAGCGTAGGAACCACAGATACGCAGTATTTT,CASSVGTTDTQYF
TRBV5-6,15,.,TRBJ1-6,.,TGTGCCAGCAGCTTTGGTAGCTCCTATAATTCACCCCTCCACTTT,CASSFGSSYNSPLHF
TRBV29-1,14,.,TRBJ1-2,few,TGCAGCGTGCTGGTCCAGGCTGGGGGCCATGGCTACACCTTC,CSVLVQAGGHGYTF
TRBV6-5,13,.,TRBJ2-7,.,TGTGCCAGCAGTCCTACAATTAGCTACGAGCAGTACTTC,CASSPTISYEQYF
TRBV4-2,17,.,TRBJ1-4,.,TGTGCCAGCAGCCAAGTTACAAACTGGGGGCTGAATGAAAAACTGTTTTTT,CASSQVTNWGLNEKLFF
TRBV6-5,14,.,TRBJ2-5,.,TGTGCCAGCAGTCCCAGGGTGCCTGGGGAGACCCAGTACTTC,CASSPRVPGETQYF
TRBV28,14,.,TRBJ2-7,.,TGTGCCAGCAGTCCCCGGGCCCTAGGCCACGAGCAGTACTTC,CASSPRALGHEQYF
TRBV6-6,16,TRBD1,TRBJ2-2,.,TGTGCCAGCAGTAAACCCGGGACAGGGGGCTTTGGGGAGCTGTTTTTT,CASSKPGTGGFGELFF
TRBV11-2,16,.,TRBJ2-7,.,TGTGCCAGCAGCTTGATGCTGACAAAGAGCTCCTACGAGCAGTACTTC,CASSLMLTKSSYEQYF
TRBV19,17,TRBD2,TRBJ2-1,once,TGTGCCAGTAGTCCCCCGGGACTAGCGGGGGGACGCAATGAGCAGTTCTTC,CASSPPGLAGGRNEQFF
TRBV5-8,15,TRBD2,TRBJ2-2,.,TGTGCCAGCAGCTTGGCCGGCGGGGGCACCGGGGAGCTGTTTTTT,CASSLAGGGTGELFF
TRBV27,13,.,TRBJ2-5,.,TGTGCCAGCAGTTTATACGGTGGGGAGACCCAGTACTTC,CASSLYGGETQYF
TRBV7-9,18,TRBD2,TRBJ2-6,.,TGTGCCAGCAGCTTAGTGGGACTACTACCTCTAGGGGCCAACGTCCTGACTTTC,CASSLVGLLPLGANVLTF
TRBV27,13,.,TRBJ1-1,.,TGTGCCAGCAGTTTAGGCGTTGGGACTGAAGCTTTCTTT,CASSLGVGTEAFF
TRBV28,11,.,TRBJ2-2,.,TGTGCCAGCAGTTTGGACGGGGAGCTGTTTTTT,CASSLDGELFF
TRBV4-1,16,.,TRBJ1-6,.,TGCGCCAGCAGCCAAGATAAAGGGGCAGGTGGATCACCCCTCCACTTT,CASSQDKGAGGSPLHF
TRBV5-6,15,.,TRBJ2-1,.,TGTGCCAGCAGCTTGGCGTGGGGAGGATACAATGAGCAGTTCTTC,CASSLAWGGYNEQFF
TRBV30,12,.,TRBJ2-1,.,TGTGCCTTCCAGAACTCCTACAATGAGCAGTTCTTC,CAFQNSYNEQFF